This T cell receptor beta chain was sequenced for a study of blood T cell repertoires in COVID-19. The table lists this clone with a count of one. Deletions cut 4 bases from V and 7 bases from J, with 11 bases between. The CDR3 totals 12 residues. Germline CDR1 is SGDLS and CDR2 is YYNGEE. Study members were between about 18 and 100 years old and lived in 20 to 25 US regions. Repertoires were generated with immunoSEQ multiplex PCR, while TCRdb's copy carries only in-frame clones and drops some. The data show roughly 150,000 clones, with approximately 80% seen just once and 5% to 6% held by the top ten.

The sequenced sample consisted of PBMCs or T cells enriched from blood (not recorded which). This clonotype was obtained from a man aged 40-50 years who had recovered from COVID-19. V and J are TRBV9 and TRBJ1-2; no firm D call. The CDR3 spells CASSQQASGYTF. For the CDR3, the DNA is TGTGCCAGCAGCCAGCAAGCGAGTGGCTACACCTTC.